Detailed here is one T cell receptor (beta chain). As yet, its antigen is unknown. The data originate from a study of T-cell reconstitution after alpha-beta-depleted transplantation in children. Researchers prepared the TCRbeta library using unique molecular identifiers, the study reports. TCRdb itself ran the PCR reads through MiXCR, one entry per CDR3 protein. The sample has under 300,000 distinct CDR3 sequences; 11% are singletons. Points from the study as a whole: Hyperexpanded clones declined; after one year, newly produced T cells mostly supplied diversity. Roughly two months post-transplant, alpha-beta T cells reportedly originated from several hundred graft clones that had expanded.

Germline CDR1 and CDR2: SEHNR and FQNEAQ (reference sequence). V dropped 1 base and J dropped 0 bases, with 9 bases sitting between them. CDR3 size: 15 residues. The sequence derives from a male patient aged 2-9 years who had a stem cell transplant for chronic granulomatous disease, so the T cells may come from the graft donor. The chain combines TRBV7-9 with TRBJ1-1; D may be TRBD1 (5 bases). Sequencing was performed on peripheral blood, taken 180 days after TCRalphabeta/CD19-depleted stem cell transplant. In DNA, the CDR3 is TGTGCCAGCAGCTTAGGCGGGGCGGTGAACACTGAAGCTTTCTTT. Amino acids: CASSLGGAVNTEAFF.